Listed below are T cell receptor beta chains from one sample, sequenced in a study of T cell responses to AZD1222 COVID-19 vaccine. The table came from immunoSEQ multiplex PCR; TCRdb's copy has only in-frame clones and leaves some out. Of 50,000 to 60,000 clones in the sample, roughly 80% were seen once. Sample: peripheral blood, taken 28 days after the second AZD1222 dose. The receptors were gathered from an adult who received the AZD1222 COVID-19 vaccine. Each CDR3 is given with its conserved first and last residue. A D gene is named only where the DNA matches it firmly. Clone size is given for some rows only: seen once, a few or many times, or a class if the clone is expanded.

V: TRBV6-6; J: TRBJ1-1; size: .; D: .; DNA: TGTGCCAGCAGTTACTCGAGGGTAAACACTGAAGCTTTCTTT; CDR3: CASSYSRVNTEAFF
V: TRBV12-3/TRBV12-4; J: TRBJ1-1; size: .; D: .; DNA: TGTGCCAGCAGTTTTGGGGGGAACACTGAAGCTTTCTTT; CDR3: CASSFGGNTEAFF
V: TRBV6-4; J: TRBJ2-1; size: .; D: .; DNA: TGTGCCATCGAAAGGGACGAAGGATCCTACAATGAGCAGTTCTTC; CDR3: CAIERDEGSYNEQFF
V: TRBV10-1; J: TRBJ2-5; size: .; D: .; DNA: TGCGCCAGCAGTGAGCGGATCCAAGAGACCCAGTACTTC; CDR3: CASSERIQETQYF
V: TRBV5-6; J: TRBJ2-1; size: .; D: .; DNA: TGTGCCAGCAGCTTGCGTTTATACAATGAGCAGTTCTTC; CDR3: CASSLRLYNEQFF
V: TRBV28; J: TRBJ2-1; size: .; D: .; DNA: TGTGCCAGCAGTTTATCCAGGGGTATAGGGAGCCTCTGGGATGAGCAGTTCTTC; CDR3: CASSLSRGIGSLWDEQFF
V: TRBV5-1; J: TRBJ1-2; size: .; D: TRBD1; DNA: TGCGCCAGCAGCTGGACAGGGGGCAACTATGGCTACACCTTC; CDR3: CASSWTGGNYGYTF
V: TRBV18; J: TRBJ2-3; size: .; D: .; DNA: TGTGCCAGCTCACCCCCGTGGAGCCCGGATACGCAGTATTTT; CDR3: CASSPPWSPDTQYF
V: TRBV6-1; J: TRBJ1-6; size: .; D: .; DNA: TGTGCCAGCAGTGAACCGGCAGGGGCTAATTCACCCCTCCACTTT; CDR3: CASSEPAGANSPLHF
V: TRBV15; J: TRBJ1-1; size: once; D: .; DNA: TGTGCCACCAGCAGAGAGACAGCGAACACTGAAGCTTTCTTT; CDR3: CATSRETANTEAFF
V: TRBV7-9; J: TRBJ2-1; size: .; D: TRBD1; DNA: TGTGCCAGCAGCCCCCGACAGGGGGCGCGGGGTGAGCAGTTCTTC; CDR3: CASSPRQGARGEQFF
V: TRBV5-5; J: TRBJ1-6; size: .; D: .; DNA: TGTGCCAGCCAGACCCTTAGCTCCTATAATTCACCCCTCCACTTT; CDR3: CASQTLSSYNSPLHF
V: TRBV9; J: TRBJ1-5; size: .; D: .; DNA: TGTGCCAGCAGCGTAGGAGGTCAGGGCAATCAGCCCCAGCATTTT; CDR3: CASSVGGQGNQPQHF
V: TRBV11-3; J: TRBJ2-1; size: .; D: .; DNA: TGTGCCAGCAGCTTCAGCGCGGGGACCTACAATGAGCAGTTCTTC; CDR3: CASSFSAGTYNEQFF
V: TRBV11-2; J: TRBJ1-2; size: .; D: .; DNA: TGTGCCAGCAGCTTAGACAGGGAGGGAGGCTACACCTTC; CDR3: CASSLDREGGYTF
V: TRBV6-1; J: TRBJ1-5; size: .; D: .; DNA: TGTGCCAGCAGTGAAGGACTCAATCAGCCCCAGCATTTT; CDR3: CASSEGLNQPQHF
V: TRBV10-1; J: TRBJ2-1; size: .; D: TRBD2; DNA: TGCGCCAGCAGTTTATCTAGCGGGAGAGGTGAGCAGTTCTTC; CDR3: CASSLSSGRGEQFF
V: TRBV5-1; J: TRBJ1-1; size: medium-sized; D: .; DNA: TGCGCCAGCAGCCCGGGGACCCCCAGCACTGAAGCTTTCTTT; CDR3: CASSPGTPSTEAFF
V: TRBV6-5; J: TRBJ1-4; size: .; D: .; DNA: TGTGCCAGCTCCCGGGGAAGCGAAAAACTGTTTTTT; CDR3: CASSRGSEKLFF
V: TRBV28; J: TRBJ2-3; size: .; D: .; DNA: TGTGCCAGCAGCACTAAATCAAAAGGACTGGATACGCAGTATTTT; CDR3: CASSTKSKGLDTQYF
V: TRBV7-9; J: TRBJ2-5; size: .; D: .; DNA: TGTGCCAGCAGCTCCACAGAGGCAGAGACCCAGTACTTC; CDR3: CASSSTEAETQYF
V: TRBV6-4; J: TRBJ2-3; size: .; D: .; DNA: TGTGCCAGCAGTGACTCACCGGACTACCGCACAGATACGCAGTATTTT; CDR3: CASSDSPDYRTDTQYF
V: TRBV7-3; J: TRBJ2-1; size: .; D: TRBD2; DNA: TGTGCCAGCAGCTTCGGACTAGCCGCGGGCGACAATGAGCAGTTCTTC; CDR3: CASSFGLAAGDNEQFF
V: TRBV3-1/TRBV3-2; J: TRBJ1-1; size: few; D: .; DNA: TGTGCCAGCAGCCAAGAGGTAGTACTCACGGGCAACGCTTTCTTT; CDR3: CASSQEVVLTGNAFF
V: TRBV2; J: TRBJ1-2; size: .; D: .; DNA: TGTGCCAGCAGTGGCCGCCGGGTCCTGTTGGGCTACACCTTC; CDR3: CASSGRRVLLGYTF
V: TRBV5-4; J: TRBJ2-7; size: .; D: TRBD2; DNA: TGTGCCAGCAGCTTTATGTCTAGCGGGCCCTACGAGCAGTACTTC; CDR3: CASSFMSSGPYEQYF
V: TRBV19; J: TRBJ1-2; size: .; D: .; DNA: TGTGCCAGTAGCCAAATTCGAGAAGACAGGAGAGCTGGCTACACCTTC; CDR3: CASSQIREDRRAGYTF
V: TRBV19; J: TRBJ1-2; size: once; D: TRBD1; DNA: TGTGCCAGTAGTCTAAGGACAGGAGCTGGCTACACCTTC; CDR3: CASSLRTGAGYTF
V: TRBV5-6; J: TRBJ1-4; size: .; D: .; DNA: TGTGCCAGCAGCCGCCCGGACAGTACTGAAAAACTGTTTTTT; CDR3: CASSRPDSTEKLFF
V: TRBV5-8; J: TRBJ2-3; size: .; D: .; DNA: TGTGCCAGCAGCTTAGGACGGGTACAGTATTTT; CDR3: CASSLGRVQYF
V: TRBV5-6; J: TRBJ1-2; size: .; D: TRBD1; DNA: TGTGCCAGCAGCGCGGGACAGGGGGCGTATGGCTACACCTTC; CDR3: CASSAGQGAYGYTF
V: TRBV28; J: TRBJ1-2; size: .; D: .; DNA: TGTGCCCATAGGGATGGGGGGCGCGGCTATGGCTACACCTTC; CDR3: CAHRDGGRGYGYTF
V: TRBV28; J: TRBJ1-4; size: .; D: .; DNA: TGTGCCAGCAGCCCACCCGACAGCACAACTAATGAAAAACTGTTTTTT; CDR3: CASSPPDSTTNEKLFF
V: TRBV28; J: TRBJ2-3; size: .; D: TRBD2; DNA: TGTGCCAGCAGTTTTGTCATCGGACTAGCGGGGAGTGGGGATACGCAGTATTTT; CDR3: CASSFVIGLAGSGDTQYF
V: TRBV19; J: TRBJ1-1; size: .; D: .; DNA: TGTGCCAGTAGTATAGATCGGCAGGTCTACACTGAAGCTTTCTTT; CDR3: CASSIDRQVYTEAFF
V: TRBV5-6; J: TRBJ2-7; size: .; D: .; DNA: TGTGCCAGCAGCTATCTAGGCTACGAGCAGTACTTC; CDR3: CASSYLGYEQYF
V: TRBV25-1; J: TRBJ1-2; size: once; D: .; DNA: TGTGCCAGCAGTGATGGGACCTATGGCTACACCTTC; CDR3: CASSDGTYGYTF
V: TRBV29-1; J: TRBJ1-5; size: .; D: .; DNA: TGCAGCGTTTGTGAGGTTTTGGGGCAGCCCCAGCATTTT; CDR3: CSVCEVLGQPQHF
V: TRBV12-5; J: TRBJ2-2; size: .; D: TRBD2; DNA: TGTGCTAGTGGTCGTCTAGCGGGGAACACCGGGGAGCTGTTTTTT; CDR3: CASGRLAGNTGELFF
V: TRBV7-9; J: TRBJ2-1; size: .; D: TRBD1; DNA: TGTGCCAGCGGAAGAAATGACAGGGGTATACCGTTCTTC; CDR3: CASGRNDRGIPFF
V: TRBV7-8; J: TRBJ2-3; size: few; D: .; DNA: TGTGCCAGCAGCTTACCCTCGGATACGCAGTATTTT; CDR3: CASSLPSDTQYF
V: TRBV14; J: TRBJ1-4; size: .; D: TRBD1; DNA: TGTGCCAGCAGCCTTAGACAGGGAACGGCAACTAATGAAAAACTGTTTTTT; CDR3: CASSLRQGTATNEKLFF
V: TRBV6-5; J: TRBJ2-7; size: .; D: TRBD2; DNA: TGTGCCAGCAGTTACTCAGCTAGCGGGAGTTACGAGCAGTACTTC; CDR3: CASSYSASGSYEQYF
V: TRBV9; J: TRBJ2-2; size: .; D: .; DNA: TGTGCCAGCAGTGAAGACTACACCGGGGAGCTGTTTTTT; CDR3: CASSEDYTGELFF
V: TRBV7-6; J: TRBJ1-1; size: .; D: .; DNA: TGTGCCAGCAGCGCAAGCTCGCAGGTGGTCGGCACTGAAGCTTTCTTT; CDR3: CASSASSQVVGTEAFF
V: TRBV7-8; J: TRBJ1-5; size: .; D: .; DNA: TGTGCCAGCAGTCCCACGCGTGATGGGAATCAGCCCCAGCATTTT; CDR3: CASSPTRDGNQPQHF
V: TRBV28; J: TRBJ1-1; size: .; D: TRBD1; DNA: TGTGCCAGCAGTCTGCCTGACAGGGGGCGTTCAGCTTTCTTT; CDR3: CASSLPDRGRSAFF
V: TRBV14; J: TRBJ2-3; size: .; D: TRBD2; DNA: TGTGCCAGCAGCCTGCTAGCGGCAGATACGCAGTATTTT; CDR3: CASSLLAADTQYF
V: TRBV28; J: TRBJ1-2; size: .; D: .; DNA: TGTGCCAGTCAAGGTGATCTACGAGGCTACACCTTC; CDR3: CASQGDLRGYTF
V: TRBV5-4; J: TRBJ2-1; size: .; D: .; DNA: TGTGCCAGCAGCCGGGGCAGGGGAGATGAGCAGTTCTTC; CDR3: CASSRGRGDEQFF
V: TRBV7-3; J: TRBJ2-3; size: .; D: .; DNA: TGTGCCAGCAGCCCCCAATCTAGCACAGATACGCAGTATTTT; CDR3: CASSPQSSTDTQYF
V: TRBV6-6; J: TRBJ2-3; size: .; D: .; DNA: TGTGCCAGCAGTCCCCCAGGGGAAGATACGCAGTATTTT; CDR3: CASSPPGEDTQYF
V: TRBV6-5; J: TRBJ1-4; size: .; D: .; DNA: TGTGCCAGCAGGGGAGGGGGTGATAATGAAAAACTGTTTTTT; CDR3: CASRGGGDNEKLFF